The present entry profiles one TCR beta chain with its context. Its antigen is not identified. Blood collection times were about day -28 and days 30, 100, 180 posttransplant. This entry belongs to a study of T cell clonotyping in hematopoietic cell transplantation. Study-wide results and caveats: Graft donor and pretransplant recipient Inverse Simpson Index values predicted broader posttransplant TCR diversity. After transplant, recipient diversity fell while pathologically expanded clonotypes grew through day 180. Cells were unsorted, so CD4 and CD8 contributions were not separated.

Assay: immunoSEQ multiplex PCR; the TCRdb copy retains only in-frame clones and omits some. The sample carries over 2,000 clones, over 70% recorded once. The V end lost 10 bases, the J end lost 4 bases, and 17 bases lay between the germline ends. Germline V gene data show CDR1 as SNHLY and CDR2 as FYNNEI. The CDR3 loop spans 14 amino acids. This chain connects TRBV2 to TRBJ1-3; tentative D call: TRBD1 (5 bases). This material consisted of PBMCs, taken 100 days after allogeneic stem cell transplant. This sequence was found in a male patient in his fifties who had an allogeneic stem cell transplant from a related donor, so the T cells may come from the graft donor. Some clones in this sample may be carry-over from other donors' samples. The CDR3 loop reads CATPPTGMGNTIYF. The DNA of the CDR3 is TGTGCCACACCCCCTACAGGTATGGGAAACACCATATATTTT.